This record covers a single TCR beta chain. The record originates from a study of blood T cell repertoires in COVID-19. Overall study: The samples span acute and convalescent COVID-19 from the United States, Italy and Spain.

V was cut by 1 base and J by 2 bases, with 9 bases left in between. Germline-derived CDR1 and CDR2 are LNHDA and SQIVND (reference sequence). This CDR3 spans 15 amino acids. Study processing details: Quantification of nucleated cells was approximated via reference gene primer amplification. TCRdb's copy holds only in-frame clones and misses some; the assay was immunoSEQ multiplex PCR. V, J and clone size are taken as reported in that table, and D and trimming were inferred from the DNA itself. The sample consists of approximately 290,000 clones, nearly 90% of them appearing once. Followed longitudinally, the Seattle patients had been enrolled during active infection.

This chain joins TRBV19 and TRBJ1-5; D gene unclear. Sequenced material: peripheral blood. The sequence derives from a woman in her 30s with COVID-19, enrolled during active disease. The CDR3 loop is CASSIAYSGNQPQHF. The CDR3 DNA reads TGTGCCAGTAGTATAGCTTACTCGGGCAATCAGCCCCAGCATTTT.